The entry that follows covers one T cell receptor beta chain sequence. As yet, its antigen is unknown. Losses at the gene ends were 2 bases for V and 3 bases for J; bases not matched to a gene: 6. The CDR3 loop spans 15 amino acids. Germline V gene lookup returns CDR1 SQVTM and CDR2 ANQGSEA. Participating donors were healthy, HIV-negative adults free of recent acute infections or vaccinations. CD4+ cell separation produced CD45RA+ naive and CD45RA-negative memory subsets. The data derive from a study of shared clonotypes between healthy human individuals. Points from the study as a whole: The represented genetic and exposure-history diversity was limited by the small number of donors. Sorted-subset samples were not fully sequenced, rarefaction indicated.

The table came from immunoSEQ multiplex PCR; TCRdb's copy has only in-frame clones and leaves some out. In the table there are about 1 million clones, about 75% of which are singletons. The sequenced sample consisted of memory CD4+ T cells sorted from blood. The subset was: CD45RA-negative fraction. This sequence originates from a man between 18 and 35 years old in good health. The genes are TRBV29-1 and TRBJ2-3, with TRBD1 matching over 9 bases. The CDR3 nucleotides are TGCAGCGTTGAACCCGGGACAGGGAAAACAGATACGCAGTATTTT. Translated, it gives CSVEPGTGKTDTQYF.